A selection of T cell receptor beta chains follows, all from one sample in a study of cytomegalovirus exposure and HLA in healthy donors. Libraries were prepared by immunoSEQ multiplex PCR; TCRdb keeps only in-frame clonotypes and omits some of them. The profile shows some 140,000 clones, around 79% of them singletons. What was sequenced was PBMCs. The receptors stem from a woman aged 40 to 50 in good health and CMV-seronegative. The CDR3 runs from the conserved cysteine through the conserved F or W. The D gene is left open where the match is weak. Rows give clone size only sometimes, using once, few, many, or a class for an expanded clone.

CDR3 DNA: TGTGCCAGCAGTGGATCGGGACAGAGTGAAGCTTTCTTT
CDR3 protein: CASSGSGQSEAFF
J gene: TRBJ1-1
D gene: TRBD1
V gene: TRBV6-1
clone size: .

CDR3 DNA: TGTGCCAGCAGTTTGACAGGGGTATGGTATGGCTACACCTTC
CDR3 protein: CASSLTGVWYGYTF
J gene: TRBJ1-2
D gene: TRBD1
V gene: TRBV6-5
clone size: .

CDR3 DNA: TGTGCCAGCAGCTCCCGGACAGGGGGCGACTATGGCTACACCTTC
CDR3 protein: CASSSRTGGDYGYTF
J gene: TRBJ1-2
D gene: TRBD1
V gene: TRBV7-9
clone size: once

CDR3 DNA: TGTGCCAGCAGCTCCTCTAGCGGCTACGAGCAGTACTTC
CDR3 protein: CASSSSSGYEQYF
J gene: TRBJ2-7
D gene: TRBD2
V gene: TRBV7-9
clone size: .

CDR3 DNA: TGTGCTAGCAGCGTTGGACAGGGGGTACAAGAGACCCAGTACTTC
CDR3 protein: CASSVGQGVQETQYF
J gene: TRBJ2-5
D gene: TRBD1
V gene: TRBV7-7
clone size: .

CDR3 DNA: TGTGCCAGCAGTTTACGACCGCGGGGTGAAGCTTTCTTT
CDR3 protein: CASSLRPRGEAFF
J gene: TRBJ1-1
D gene: .
V gene: TRBV28
clone size: .

CDR3 DNA: TGCGCCAGCAGCTCAGGACAGGGGATGAACACTGAAGCTTTCTTT
CDR3 protein: CASSSGQGMNTEAFF
J gene: TRBJ1-1
D gene: TRBD1
V gene: TRBV5-1
clone size: .

CDR3 DNA: TGCGCCAGCAGGGGGGGAGGGAGTGAAGCTTTCTTT
CDR3 protein: CASRGGGSEAFF
J gene: TRBJ1-1
D gene: .
V gene: TRBV5-1
clone size: .

CDR3 DNA: TGTGCCAGTAGTATACGGAACAGGGAAAATTCACCCCTCCACTTT
CDR3 protein: CASSIRNRENSPLHF
J gene: TRBJ1-6
D gene: .
V gene: TRBV19
clone size: few

CDR3 DNA: TGTGCCAGCAGGAAGGACAGGCAGGGCTCCTATGGCTACACCTTC
CDR3 protein: CASRKDRQGSYGYTF
J gene: TRBJ1-2
D gene: TRBD1
V gene: TRBV27
clone size: few